The subject of this entry is one T cell receptor beta chain. These data are taken from a study of blood T cell repertoires in COVID-19. Germline V gene lookup returns CDR1 MNHEY and CDR2 SVGAGI. V was shortened by 5 bases and J by 3 bases, with 14 bases between the two germline ends. This CDR3 is 14 amino acids long. The assay was immunoSEQ multiplex PCR, and TCRdb's table has in-frame clones only and misses some. The sample has about 250,000 clones; around 84% are singletons. Sequencing was carried out using PBMCs or T cells enriched from blood (not recorded which). The clonotype originates from a man aged 40-49 years who had recovered from COVID-19. The chain uses TRBV6-5 and TRBJ2-7; perhaps TRBD1 as D (6 bases). The DNA for the CDR3 is TGTGCCAGCAGTCCCCAGGACAGTTACTACGAGCAGTACTTC. Its protein is CASSPQDSYYEQYF.